These T cell receptor beta chains were read from a single sample in a study of T cell changes during pregnancy in multiple sclerosis. TCRdb keeps only in-frame clones here, not all; method: immunoSEQ multiplex PCR. The table records 65,000 to 95,000 clones, about 92% of them present only once. The sequencing used peripheral blood, collected after pregnancy. The receptors originated from a female donor in good health, enrolled as a control in a pregnancy study. Each CDR3 is given with its conserved first and last residue. Fields, in order: V gene, D gene, J gene, CDR3 protein. The D gene is left open where the match is weak.

v_call: TRBV14; d_call: TRBD1; j_call: TRBJ1-2; cdr3_aa: CASSPDRVYGYTF
v_call: TRBV19; d_call: NA; j_call: TRBJ2-7; cdr3_aa: CASSPGVYSYEQYF
v_call: TRBV5-1; d_call: NA; j_call: TRBJ2-5; cdr3_aa: CASSLLPAGAQETQYF
v_call: TRBV19; d_call: NA; j_call: TRBJ2-2; cdr3_aa: CASNVGQVTGELFF
v_call: TRBV5-8; d_call: NA; j_call: TRBJ2-6; cdr3_aa: CASSLVPSSGANVLTF
v_call: TRBV18; d_call: NA; j_call: TRBJ2-7; cdr3_aa: CASSHRGGSYEQYF
v_call: TRBV25-1; d_call: NA; j_call: TRBJ1-4; cdr3_aa: CASSVGGATNEKLFF
v_call: TRBV5-1; d_call: NA; j_call: TRBJ2-7; cdr3_aa: CASSLAGWTYEQYF
v_call: TRBV5-4; d_call: TRBD2; j_call: TRBJ2-3; cdr3_aa: CASSFGTSGITDTQYF
v_call: TRBV18; d_call: TRBD1; j_call: TRBJ1-2; cdr3_aa: CASSLAGKTGDYGYTF
v_call: TRBV20-1; d_call: NA; j_call: TRBJ1-2; cdr3_aa: CSAREAYGYTF
v_call: TRBV28; d_call: TRBD2; j_call: TRBJ2-3; cdr3_aa: CASTETSGSGNTQYF
v_call: TRBV2; d_call: NA; j_call: TRBJ1-6; cdr3_aa: CASRMRNNSPLHF
v_call: TRBV6-1; d_call: NA; j_call: TRBJ1-4; cdr3_aa: CASSGGKGEKLFF
v_call: TRBV21-1; d_call: NA; j_call: TRBJ2-5; cdr3_aa: CASPKMQGSRETQYF
v_call: TRBV4-3; d_call: NA; j_call: TRBJ1-4; cdr3_aa: CASSQAGATNEKLFF
v_call: TRBV28; d_call: TRBD1; j_call: TRBJ1-6; cdr3_aa: CASSSPGQGGVSPLHF
v_call: TRBV7-2; d_call: TRBD2; j_call: TRBJ2-4; cdr3_aa: CASSLRTSGRAVKNIQYF
v_call: TRBV7-9; d_call: NA; j_call: TRBJ1-2; cdr3_aa: CASSFGLNYGYTF
v_call: TRBV10-1; d_call: TRBD1; j_call: TRBJ1-2; cdr3_aa: CASSESLRDRGSYGYTF
v_call: TRBV19; d_call: NA; j_call: TRBJ2-7; cdr3_aa: CASSIGGLPYEQYF
v_call: TRBV28; d_call: TRBD1; j_call: TRBJ1-5; cdr3_aa: CASSSSGTGGHNQPQHF